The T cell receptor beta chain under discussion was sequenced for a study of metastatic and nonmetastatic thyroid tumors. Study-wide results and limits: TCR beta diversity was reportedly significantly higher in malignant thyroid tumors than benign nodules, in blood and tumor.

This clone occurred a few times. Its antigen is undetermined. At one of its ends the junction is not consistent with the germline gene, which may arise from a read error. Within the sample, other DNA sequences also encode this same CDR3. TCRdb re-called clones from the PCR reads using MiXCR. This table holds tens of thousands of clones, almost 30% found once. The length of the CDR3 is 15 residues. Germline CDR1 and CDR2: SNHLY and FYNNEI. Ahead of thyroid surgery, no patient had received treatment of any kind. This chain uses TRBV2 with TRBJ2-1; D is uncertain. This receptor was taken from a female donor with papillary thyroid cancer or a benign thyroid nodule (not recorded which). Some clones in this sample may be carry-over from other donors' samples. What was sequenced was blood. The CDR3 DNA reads TGTGCCAGTAGTGAAGGGCTTGACTCCTACAATGAGCAATTCTTC. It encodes CASSEGLDSYNEQFF.